This T cell receptor beta chain was found in a study of beta chain features in type 1 diabetes. Expressed TCRB transcripts were sequenced because the isolated RNA had all been reverse transcribed beforehand. Produced via immunoSEQ multiplex PCR; TCRdb's table is partial and in-frame only. This sample has around 300,000 clones, with under 8.5% found just once. Germline V gene data show CDR1 as PRHDT and CDR2 as FYEKMQ (reference sequence). The CDR3 spans 13 residues. Trimming removed 5 bases from V and 7 bases from J, with 11 bases in between. Researchers reported sorting CD4+ naive, central memory, regulatory and stem cell-like memory cells via CD45RO/CCR7/CD25/CD127/CD95/CD27. Sorted populations all exceeded 95% purity.

V gene TRBV13 combines with J gene TRBJ1-4, with D tentatively TRBD1 (5 bases). The sequence derives from a woman aged 18-29 years in good health. Sequencing was performed on central memory CD4+ T cells from blood. CDR3 residues: CASSTRDREKLFF. In DNA form, the CDR3 reads TGTGCCAGCAGCACCCGGGACCGTGAAAAACTGTTTTTT.